The entry below gives a single T cell receptor beta chain sequence along with its context. Its antigen is unknown. The junction shows a germline mismatch at one end, possibly a read error. This CDR3 contains 18 residues. The germline V gene has CDR1 DFQATT and CDR2 SNEGSKA (reference sequence). Unique molecular identifiers were built into the TCRbeta library. TCRdb analysed the PCR reads with MiXCR anew, one entry per CDR3 protein. The sample contains some 48,000 distinct CDR3 sequences, less than 6% of which appear only once. This sample is drawn from a study of T-cell reconstitution after alpha-beta-depleted transplantation in children. Points from the study as a whole: After one year, T-cell counts and TCRbeta diversity mostly came from new T cells. From surviving recipient T cells and thymic progenitors came the high day-60 TCRbeta diversity observed in some patients. Where alpha-beta T cells came from about two months after transplant was reportedly several hundred expanded graft clones.

V gene TRBV20-1 combines with J gene TRBJ2-2; 12 bases line up with TRBD1. This sample comprised PBMCs, mostly from graft donor cells, obtained 60 days after TCRalphabeta/CD19-depleted stem cell transplant. The receptor was isolated from a female patient under 10 years old who had a stem cell transplant for aplastic anemia, so the T cells may come from the graft donor. This CDR3 is CSASKVRDRGPGTWELFF. The CDR3 region has the DNA TGCAGTGCTAGTAAGGTCCGGGACAGGGGGCCGGGCACCTGGGAGCTGTTTTTT.